This T cell receptor (beta chain) emerged from a study of blood T cell repertoires in COVID-19. Study details: Sites across the United States, Italy and Spain contributed samples from acute and convalescent COVID-19. PBMCs, B-cell-depleted T cells, or T cells provided the cDNA or gDNA that made up the material.

CDR1 is SNHLY, CDR2 FYNNEI, per germline. This CDR3 comprises 11 residues. V dropped 10 bases and J dropped 7; count of bases not matched to a gene: 3. This clone was seen many times. Method: immunoSEQ multiplex PCR; TCRdb's copy keeps in-frame clones and lacks some. The profile shows roughly 60,000 clones, just under 80% of them singletons. The chain links TRBV2 to TRBJ1-4; 7 bases fit TRBD1. The source material was peripheral blood. This clonotype originated in a human donor in a cohort sampled during active COVID-19. The CDR3 DNA follows: TGTGCCACCACAGGGGCTGAAAAACTGTTTTTT. Encoded protein: CATTGAEKLFF.